This entry lists 3 T cell receptor beta chains sequenced from one sample in a study of blood T cell repertoires in COVID-19. The method was immunoSEQ multiplex PCR; TCRdb's version includes in-frame clones alone and lacks a portion of them. The data show 350,000 to 450,000 clones, around 87% seen once. The sequenced sample consisted of PBMCs or T cells enriched from blood (not recorded which). These receptors were collected from a man younger than 40 who had recovered from COVID-19.

The chain links TRBV7-9 to TRBJ2-1; the match to TRBD2 covers 11 bases. Germline CDR1 is SEHNR and CDR2 is FQNEAQ (reference sequence). The J segment lost 4 bases and the V segment lost 4 bases, leaving 3 bases of the junction unmatched. The CDR3 runs to 15 residues. CDR3 coding DNA: TGTGCCAGCAGCTGGGGACTAGCGGAGTACAATGAGCAGTTCTTC. It yields the protein CASSWGLAEYNEQFF.

This chain joins TRBV24-1 and TRBJ1-2, with a weak D call TRBD1 (5 bases). The CDR3 length is 12 residues. Germline CDR1 KGHDR, CDR2 SFDVKD. V was shortened by 4 bases and J by 10 bases, with 12 bases between the two germline ends. For the CDR3, the DNA is TGTGCCACCAGTGACAGGGAATGGGACTACACCTTC. Its translation is CATSDREWDYTF.

On this clone itself: This specimen includes other DNA sequences encoding the same CDR3. This chain links TRBV19 with TRBJ2-7, with D tentatively TRBD1 (6 bases). CDR1 is LNHDA, CDR2 SQIVND, per germline (reference sequence). The CDR3 runs to 14 residues. V lost 3 bases, J lost 0 bases, and 9 bases lay in between. The CDR3: CASSITGSSYEQYF. CDR3 DNA sequence: TGTGCCAGTAGTATTACAGGGAGCTCCTACGAGCAGTACTTC. The full variable domain, in which reference TRBV19 and TRBJ2-7 provide the parts outside the CDR3, is DGGITQSPKYLFRKEGQNVTLSCEQNLNHDAMYWYRQDPGQGLRLIYYSQIVNDFQKGDIAEGYSVSREKKESFPLTVTSAQKNPTAFYLCASSITGSSYEQYFGPGTRLTVT.